The 21 T cell receptor beta chains below were found in one sample sequenced in a study of T cell changes during pregnancy in multiple sclerosis. Measured with immunoSEQ multiplex PCR; TCRdb has only the in-frame clones, and not every one. The sample yields about 89,000 clones, around 94% seen once. The specimen was peripheral blood, collected in the third trimester of pregnancy. The receptors here all came from a female donor with multiple sclerosis, enrolled in a pregnancy study.

The V gene is TRBV7-2, the J gene TRBJ2-7, with a weak D call TRBD1 (6 bases). The CDR3 is made up of 15 amino acids. CDR1 SGHTA and CDR2 FQGNSA come from the germline V gene. V lost 1 base, J lost 3 bases, and 13 bases lay in between. CDR3 coding DNA: TGTGCCAGCAGCTTAGGTGGGGGACAAAACTACGAGCAGTACTTC. Residues: CASSLGGGQNYEQYF.

The J gene is TRBJ2-2, the V gene TRBV27; 8 nucleotides align to TRBD2. V lost 6 bases to trimming and J lost 5 bases; unmatched junction nucleotides: 5. Germline V gene lookup returns CDR1 MNHEY and CDR2 SMNVEV (reference sequence). The CDR3 has 14 residues. As DNA, the CDR3 is TGTGCCAGCAGCCTCGGGGGGGGGACCGGGGAGCTGTTTTTT. Amino acids: CASSLGGGTGELFF.

The V and J genes are TRBV7-2 and TRBJ1-1; D remains unclear. In germline, CDR1 is SGHTA, CDR2 FQGNSA. V dropped 5 bases and J dropped 5 bases, with 15 bases sitting between them. The CDR3 is made up of 14 amino acids. CDR3 residues: CASSRDQVRTEAFF. For the CDR3, the DNA is TGTGCCAGCAGCCGGGATCAGGTGAGAACTGAAGCTTTCTTT.

The gene calls are TRBV2 and TRBJ1-2; D is unclear. The V end lost 3 bases, the J end lost 4 bases, and 12 bases lay between the germline ends. From germline, CDR1 is SNHLY and CDR2 FYNNEI. The CDR3 extends over 14 amino acids. The CDR3 sequence: CASSERGLRYGYTF. The CDR3 nucleotides read TGTGCCAGCAGTGAGCGAGGACTCCGCTATGGCTACACCTTC. The full variable domain, rest sourced from reference TRBV2 and TRBJ1-2, is EPEVTQTPSHQVTQMGQEVILRCVPISNHLYFYWYRQILGQKVEFLVSFYNNEISEKSEIFDDQFSVERPDGSNFTLKIRSTKLEDSAMYFCASSERGLRYGYTFGSGTRLTVV.

The chain combines TRBV5-4 with TRBJ2-5; 8 bases are a match to TRBD1. The CDR3 has 14 amino acids. Per the germline V gene, CDR1 is SGHNT and CDR2 is YYREEE (reference sequence). The V gene end was trimmed by 1 base and the J gene end by 3 bases; junction bases not matched to a gene: 2. The CDR3 DNA follows: TGTGCCAGCAGCTTGCAGGGGGCGAAAGAGACCCAGTACTTC. This encodes CASSLQGAKETQYF.

The V call is TRBV5-1, the J call TRBJ2-5, with 14 bases lining up with TRBD2. Per the germline V gene, CDR1 is SGHRS and CDR2 is YFSETQ. V lost 4 bases and J lost 2; bases outside the gene matches: 10. CDR3 length equals 18 residues. The CDR3 is CASSPGTSGSRYQETQYF. For the CDR3, the DNA is TGCGCCAGCAGCCCAGGGACTAGCGGGAGTCGATATCAAGAGACCCAGTACTTC. Looking up the rest from reference TRBV5-1 and TRBJ2-5 gives the full variable domain: KAGVTQTPRYLIKTRGQQVTLSCSPISGHRSVSWYQQTPGQGLQFLFEYFSETQRNKGNFPGRFSGRQFSNSRSEMNVSTLELGDSALYLCASSPGTSGSRYQETQYFGPGTRLLVL.

This chain joins TRBV5-8 and TRBJ1-3; no clear D. The germline V gene has CDR1 SGHTS and CDR2 YDEGEE. Trimming cost V 1 base and J 4 bases, with 3 bases left between them. The CDR3 is 12 residues long. The CDR3 protein is CASSLLGNTIYF. DNA for the CDR3: TGTGCCAGCAGCTTGTTAGGAAACACCATATATTTT.

The chain couples TRBV6-5 to TRBJ1-2, with D possibly being TRBD1 (6 bases). The germline gives CDR1 MNHEY, CDR2 SVGAGI. The V gene lost 6 bases and the J gene lost 8 bases, with 16 bases spanning the gap. The CDR3 is 13 amino acids. The CDR3 nucleotides are TGTGCCAGCAGCCGGGGGGGGGCTGAGGGCTACACCTTC. Amino acids: CASSRGGAEGYTF.

The chain joins TRBV4-3 to TRBJ1-3, with 12 bases lining up with TRBD1. CDR1 is LGHNA and CDR2 is YSLEER in the germline V gene. The CDR3 contains 18 residues. Losses at the gene ends were 3 bases for V and 8 bases for J; bases not matched to a gene: 14. CDR3 sequence (DNA): TGCGCCAGCAGCCAGGATACCGGGACAGGGGGCGACTGGGACACCATATATTTT. Translating gives CASSQDTGTGGDWDTIYF.

The chain recombines TRBV18 with TRBJ2-7, with TRBD2 matching over 8 bases. After removal of 2 bases from V and 3 bases from J, the junction contained 6 bases not matched to a gene. The CDR3 is 15 residues long. Germline V lookup: CDR1 KGHSH, CDR2 LQKENI. The CDR3 region is CASSPTASGHYEQYF. The CDR3 bases are TGTGCCAGCTCACCAACCGCTAGCGGGCACTACGAGCAGTACTTC.

V gene TRBV6-1 combines with J gene TRBJ2-1, with 14 bases that match TRBD2. The trim removed 4 bases at V and 7 bases at J, leaving 6 bases unmatched. This CDR3 has 16 residues. In germline, CDR1 is MNHNS, CDR2 SASEGT. The CDR3 reads CASSGGLAGERNEQFF. CDR3 coding DNA: TGTGCCAGCAGTGGGGGACTAGCGGGAGAAAGGAATGAGCAGTTCTTC.

CDR3 in amino acids: CASSVPGGTGELFF. As DNA, the CDR3 is TGTGCCAGCAGTGTCCCGGGGGGAACCGGGGAGCTGTTTTTT. This chain joins TRBV7-9 and TRBJ2-2, with TRBD2 matching over 7 bases. With 6 bases clipped from V and 5 bases from J, the junction kept 6 bases outside the gene matches. Looked up from germline, CDR1 is SEHNR and CDR2 is FQNEAQ (reference sequence). There are 14 residues in the CDR3.

The V gene is TRBV28, the J gene TRBJ2-5; no reliable D call. This CDR3 is built from 12 residues. Trimming left V 8 bases short and J 4 bases short, with 11 bases between. The germline CDR1 and CDR2 sequences are MDHEN and SYDVKM. CDR3 nucleotide sequence: TGTGCCAGCCTACGTCCCCCAGAGACCCAGTACTTC. It yields the protein CASLRPPETQYF.

The chain carries TRBV5-1 and TRBJ1-4; 12 positions agree with TRBD1. The germline V gene encodes CDR1 SGHRS and CDR2 YFSETQ. The length of the CDR3 is 14 residues. With 5 bases clipped from V and 8 bases from J, the junction kept 4 bases outside the gene matches. CDR3 sequence reads: CASRGQGAAEKLFF. CDR3 DNA: TGCGCCAGCAGGGGACAGGGGGCGGCCGAAAAACTGTTTTTT.

This chain connects TRBV7-9 to TRBJ1-1; 12 bases are a match to TRBD1. The CDR3 is 17 residues long. The germline V gene has CDR1 SEHNR and CDR2 FQNEAQ (reference sequence). V lost 3 bases, J lost 0 bases, and 5 bases stayed unmatched. DNA of the CDR3: TGTGCCAGCAGCTTCGGGACAGGGGGCGTCATGAACACTGAAGCTTTCTTT. Protein sequence: CASSFGTGGVMNTEAFF.

The rearrangement joins TRBV7-5 to TRBJ2-5; the table calls TRBD1, which could not be checked here. TRBV7-5 is a recognized pseudogene. This CDR3 contains 13 residues. CDR3 bases: TGTGTCAGAAGCTTCCGACGAGGGGGGACCCAGTACTTC. It is translated as CVRSFRRGGTQYF.

V is TRBV7-2 and J is TRBJ2-7; TRBD2 agrees at 7 bases. This CDR3 has 17 amino acids. The V and J ends lost 0 bases and 3 bases, in that order; junction bases with no gene match: 11. Germline values: CDR1 SGHTA, CDR2 FQGNSA. CDR3 in amino acids: CASSLASPLAVYYEQYF. The CDR3 region has the DNA TGTGCCAGCAGCTTAGCGTCCCCCCTAGCGGTCTACTACGAGCAGTACTTC.

This rearrangement joins TRBV9 to TRBJ2-2, with D uncertain. V lost 4 bases and J 5 bases, leaving 6 bases between the germline ends. CDR3 length equals 12 residues. Germline V lookup: CDR1 SGDLS, CDR2 YYNGEE. This chain's CDR3 is CASSPGTGELFF. The CDR3 region has the DNA TGTGCCAGCAGCCCAGGAACCGGGGAGCTGTTTTTT.

This clone is a singleton in its sample. The V gene is TRBV6-6, the J gene TRBJ1-1, with D possibly being TRBD1 (5 bases). Trimming left V 1 base short and J 6 bases short, with 15 bases between. The CDR3 spans 15 residues. The V gene's germline CDR1 is MNHNY and CDR2 SVGAGI (reference sequence). The CDR3 DNA is TGTGCCAGCAGTTACTTGGGACTCACGGAAGCTGAAGCTTTCTTT. Encoded protein: CASSYLGLTEAEAFF.

The chain has TRBV6-4 and TRBJ2-1, with D possibly matching TRBD2 (5 bases). The V end lost 5 bases, the J end lost 6 bases, and 8 bases lay between the germline ends. Germline CDR1 reads MRHNA; CDR2 reads SNTAGT. The length of the CDR3 is 12 residues. The CDR3 loop reads CASSRGGNEQFF. The CDR3 DNA sequence: TGTGCCAGCAGTCGAGGAGGCAATGAGCAGTTCTTC.

This chain links TRBV29-1 with TRBJ2-3, with D unresolved. V was trimmed by 3 bases and J by 0 bases, leaving 7 bases between them. The CDR3 spans 13 residues. In germline, CDR1 is SQVTM, CDR2 ANQGSEA. In DNA, the CDR3 is TGCAGCGTTGAGACGACTAGCACAGATACGCAGTATTTT. This translates into CSVETTSTDTQYF.